This is a list of T cell receptor beta chains from one sample in a study of blood T cell repertoires in COVID-19. The protocol was immunoSEQ multiplex PCR, while the TCRdb copy is restricted to in-frame clones and leaves out a portion. Of about 32,000 clones in the sample, around 91% were seen once. Sequencing was done on a sample of peripheral blood. Source of these receptors: a man between 65 and 80 years old with active or convalescent COVID-19. Each CDR3 is given with its conserved first and last residue. Fields, in order: V gene, J gene, D gene, clone size, CDR3 length, CDR3 protein, CDR3 DNA. D genes are given only for firm matches. Clone size is not always given. Where it is, it says once, few, many or a class for expanded clones.

TRBV12-3/TRBV12-4,TRBJ1-2,TRBD1,NA,12,CASSSTGTGYTF,TGTGCCAGCAGCTCGACAGGGACCGGCTACACCTTC
TRBV7-8,TRBJ1-1,TRBD1,NA,14,CASSLESGGPEAFF,TGTGCCAGCAGCTTAGAATCAGGGGGTCCTGAAGCTTTCTTT
TRBV5-1,TRBJ1-4,NA,once,15,CASRNSDGIWEKLFF,TGCGCCAGCCGCAATTCGGACGGGATTTGGGAAAAACTGTTTTTT
TRBV5-1,TRBJ2-3,NA,NA,15,CASGLSPTSTDTQYF,TGCGCCAGCGGCCTAAGCCCGACTAGCACAGATACGCAGTATTTT
TRBV6-5,TRBJ2-1,TRBD2,NA,14,CASGERDFYNEQFF,TGTGCCTCAGGAGAGCGGGACTTCTACAATGAGCAGTTCTTC
TRBV14,TRBJ1-1,NA,NA,13,CASSGQLNTEAFF,TGTGCCAGCAGCGGACAGTTGAACACTGAAGCTTTCTTT
TRBV4-1,TRBJ1-1,NA,NA,14,CASSLAGWNTEAFF,TGCGCCAGCAGTCTAGCGGGCTGGAACACTGAAGCTTTCTTT
TRBV2,TRBJ1-1,NA,once,11,CASQQGTEAFF,TGTGCCAGCCAGCAGGGCACTGAAGCTTTCTTT
TRBV24-1,TRBJ1-2,NA,NA,12,CATSDYAGGYTF,TGTGCCACCAGTGATTATGCGGGTGGCTACACCTTC
TRBV7-3,TRBJ2-2,TRBD2,NA,16,CASSFAGGTNTGELFF,TGTGCCAGCAGCTTTGCGGGGGGGACGAACACCGGGGAGCTGTTTTTT
TRBV29-1,TRBJ2-5,NA,few,13,CSAARGRGETQYF,TGCAGCGCCGCTCGGGGCAGGGGAGAGACCCAGTACTTC
TRBV19,TRBJ1-5,TRBD1,NA,15,CASNLGQEMGQPQHF,TGTGCCAGTAACCTAGGACAGGAGATGGGTCAGCCCCAGCATTTT
TRBV29-1,TRBJ2-7,NA,NA,11,CSVGMRYEQYF,TGCAGCGTTGGCATGAGATACGAGCAGTACTTC
TRBV2,TRBJ1-6,NA,NA,15,CASSDRGTYNSPLHF,TGTGCCAGCAGTGACAGGGGCACCTATAATTCACCCCTCCACTTT